This TCR beta chain appears in the sequencing data of a study of T cell responses to AZD1222 COVID-19 vaccine. Study-level points and caveats: Samples come after the peak T cell response, not at day 14. Per reports, nearly half of all spike-specific TCRs target regions that are unmutated in variants. Elevations in Spike-specific TCR breadth and depth followed administration of two AZD1222 doses. White British donors predominated, females outnumbered males, and clonal diversity was possibly underestimated.

On this clone itself: Its cognate antigen is unknown.

Sequencing was performed with immunoSEQ multiplex PCR; in TCRdb, only in-frame clones are kept and a portion is missing. The sample contains about 110,000 clones, roughly 90% of which appear only once. V shed 2 bases, J shed 9 bases, and the junction held 6 bases outside the gene matches. Per germline, CDR1 GTSNPN and CDR2 SVGIG (reference sequence). The CDR3 extends over 13 amino acids. The specimen was peripheral blood, collected on day 0 of AZD1222 vaccination. This TCR was recovered from an adult in good health. The chain employs TRBV30 and TRBJ2-1; the match to TRBD2 covers 8 bases. The CDR3 sequence: CAWSSSGRVEQFF. Here the CDR3 DNA reads TGTGCCTGGAGTTCGAGCGGGAGAGTTGAGCAGTTCTTC.